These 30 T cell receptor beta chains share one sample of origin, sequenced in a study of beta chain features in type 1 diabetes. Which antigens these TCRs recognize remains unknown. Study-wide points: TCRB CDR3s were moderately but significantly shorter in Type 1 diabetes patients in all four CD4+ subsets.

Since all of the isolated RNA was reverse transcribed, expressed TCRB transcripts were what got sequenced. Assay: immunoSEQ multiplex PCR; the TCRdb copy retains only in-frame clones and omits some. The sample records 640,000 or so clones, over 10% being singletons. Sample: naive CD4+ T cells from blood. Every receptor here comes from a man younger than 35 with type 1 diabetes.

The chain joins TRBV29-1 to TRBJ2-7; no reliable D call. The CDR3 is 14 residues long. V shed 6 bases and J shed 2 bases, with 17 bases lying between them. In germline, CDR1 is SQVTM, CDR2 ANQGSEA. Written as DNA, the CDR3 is TGCAGCGTGGCACCGGACGGCGGCACCTACGAGCAGTACTTC. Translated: CSVAPDGGTYEQYF.

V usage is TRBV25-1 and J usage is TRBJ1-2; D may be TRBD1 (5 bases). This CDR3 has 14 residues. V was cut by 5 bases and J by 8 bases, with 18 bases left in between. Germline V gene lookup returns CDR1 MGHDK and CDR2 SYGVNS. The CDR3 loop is CASSSPLGGRGYTF. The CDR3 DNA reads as TGTGCCAGCAGTTCCCCCCTGGGGGGTAGAGGCTACACCTTC.

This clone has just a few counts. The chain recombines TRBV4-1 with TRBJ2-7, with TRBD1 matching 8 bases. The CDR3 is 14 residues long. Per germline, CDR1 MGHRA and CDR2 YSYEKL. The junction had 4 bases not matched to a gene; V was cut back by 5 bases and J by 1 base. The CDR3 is CASSNRDRSYEQYF. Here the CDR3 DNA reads TGCGCCAGCAGCAACCGGGACAGGTCCTACGAGCAGTACTTC.

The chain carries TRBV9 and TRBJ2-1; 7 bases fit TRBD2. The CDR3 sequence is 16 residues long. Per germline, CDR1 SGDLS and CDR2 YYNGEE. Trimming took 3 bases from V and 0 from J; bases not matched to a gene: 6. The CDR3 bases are TGTGCCAGCAGCGCCACTAGCGCCATCTCCTACAATGAGCAGTTCTTC. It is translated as CASSATSAISYNEQFF.

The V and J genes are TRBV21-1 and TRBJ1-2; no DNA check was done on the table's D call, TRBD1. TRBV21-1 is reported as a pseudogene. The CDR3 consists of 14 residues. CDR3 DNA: TGTGCCAGCACGTCAGGACAGGTTAGCTATGGCTACACCTTC. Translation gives CASTSGQVSYGYTF.

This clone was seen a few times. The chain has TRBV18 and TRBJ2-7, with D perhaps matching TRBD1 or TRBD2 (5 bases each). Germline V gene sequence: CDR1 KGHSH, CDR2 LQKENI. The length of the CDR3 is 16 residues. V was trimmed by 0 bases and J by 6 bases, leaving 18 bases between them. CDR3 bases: TGTGCCAGCTCACCACCGAACCTAGGGGAGTCGAGCGAGCAGTACTTC. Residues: CASSPPNLGESSEQYF. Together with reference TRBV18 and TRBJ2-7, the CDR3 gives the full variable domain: NAGVMQNPRHLVRRRGQEARLRCSPMKGHSHVYWYRQLPEEGLKFMVYLQKENIIDESGMPKERFSAEFPKEGPSILRIQQVVRGDSAAYFCASSPPNLGESSEQYFGPGTRLTVT.

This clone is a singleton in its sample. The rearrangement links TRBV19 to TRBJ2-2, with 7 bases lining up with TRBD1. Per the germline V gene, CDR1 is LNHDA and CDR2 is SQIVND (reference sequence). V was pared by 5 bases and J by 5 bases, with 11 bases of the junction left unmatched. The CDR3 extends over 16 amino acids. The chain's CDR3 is CASSSTSGGVTGELFF. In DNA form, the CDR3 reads TGTGCCAGTAGTTCAACATCAGGGGGTGTTACCGGGGAGCTGTTTTTT.

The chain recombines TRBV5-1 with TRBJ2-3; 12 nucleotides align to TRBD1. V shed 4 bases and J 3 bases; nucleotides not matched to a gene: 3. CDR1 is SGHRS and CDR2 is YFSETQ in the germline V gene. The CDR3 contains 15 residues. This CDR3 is CASSQGQGATDTQYF. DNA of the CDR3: TGCGCCAGCAGCCAGGGACAGGGGGCTACAGATACGCAGTATTTT.

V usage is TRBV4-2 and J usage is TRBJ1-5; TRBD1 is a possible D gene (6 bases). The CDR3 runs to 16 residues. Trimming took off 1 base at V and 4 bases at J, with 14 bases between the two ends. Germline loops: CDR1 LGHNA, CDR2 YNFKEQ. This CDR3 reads CASSQGTGTKNQPQHF. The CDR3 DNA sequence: TGTGCCAGCAGCCAAGGGACCGGGACAAAAAATCAGCCCCAGCATTTT.

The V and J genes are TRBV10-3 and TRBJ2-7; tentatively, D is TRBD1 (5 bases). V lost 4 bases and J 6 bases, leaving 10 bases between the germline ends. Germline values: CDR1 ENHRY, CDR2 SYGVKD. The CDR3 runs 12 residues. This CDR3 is CAISVGAGEQYF. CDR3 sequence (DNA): TGTGCCATCAGTGTAGGGGCCGGCGAGCAGTACTTC.

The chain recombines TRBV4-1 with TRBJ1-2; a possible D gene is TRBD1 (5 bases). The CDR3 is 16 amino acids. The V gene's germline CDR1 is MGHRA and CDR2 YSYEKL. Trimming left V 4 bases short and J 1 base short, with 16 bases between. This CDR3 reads CASSLNSGLVNYGYTF. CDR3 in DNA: TGCGCCAGCAGCCTAAACTCGGGACTGGTTAACTATGGCTACACCTTC.

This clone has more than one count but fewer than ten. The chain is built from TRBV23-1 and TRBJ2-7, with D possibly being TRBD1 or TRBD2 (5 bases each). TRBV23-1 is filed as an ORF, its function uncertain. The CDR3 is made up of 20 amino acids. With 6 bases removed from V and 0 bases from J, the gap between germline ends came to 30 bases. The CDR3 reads CASSPRCTIRGRQSSYEQYF. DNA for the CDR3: TGCGCCAGCAGCCCACGCTGTACGATTCGGGGACGGCAGAGCTCCTACGAGCAGTACTTC.

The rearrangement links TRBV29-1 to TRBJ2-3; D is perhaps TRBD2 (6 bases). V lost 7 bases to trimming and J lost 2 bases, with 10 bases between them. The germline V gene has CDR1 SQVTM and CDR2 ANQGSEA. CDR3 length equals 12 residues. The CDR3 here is CSGSDYTDTQYF. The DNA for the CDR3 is TGCAGCGGATCGGACTACACAGATACGCAGTATTTT.

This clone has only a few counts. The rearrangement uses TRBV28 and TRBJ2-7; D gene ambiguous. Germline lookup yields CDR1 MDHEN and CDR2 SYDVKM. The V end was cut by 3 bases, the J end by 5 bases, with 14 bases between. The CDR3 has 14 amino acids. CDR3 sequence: CASSFTGRLHEQYF. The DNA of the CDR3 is TGTGCCAGCAGTTTTACGGGCAGGCTCCACGAGCAGTACTTC.

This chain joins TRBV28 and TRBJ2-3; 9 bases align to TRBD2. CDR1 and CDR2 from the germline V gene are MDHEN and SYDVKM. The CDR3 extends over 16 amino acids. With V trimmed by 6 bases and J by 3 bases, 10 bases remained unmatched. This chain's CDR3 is CASSLPWSGGTDTQYF. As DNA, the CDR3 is TGTGCCAGCAGCCTCCCCTGGAGCGGGGGGACAGATACGCAGTATTTT.

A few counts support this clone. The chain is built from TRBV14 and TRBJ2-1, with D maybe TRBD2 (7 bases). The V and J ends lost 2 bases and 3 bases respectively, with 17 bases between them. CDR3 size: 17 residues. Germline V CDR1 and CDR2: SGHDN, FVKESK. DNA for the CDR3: TGTGCCAGCAGCCAACTTGGAGGGGGGGAGTTCTACAATGAGCAGTTCTTC. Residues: CASSQLGGGEFYNEQFF.

CDR3 in DNA: TGTGCCAGCAGTTTCCGGGACAGGAAGACTGAAGCTTTCTTT. It translates to CASSFRDRKTEAFF. This chain joins TRBV6-5 and TRBJ1-1; 8 bases match TRBD1. The CDR3 is made up of 14 amino acids. V shed 4 bases and J 5 bases; nucleotides not matched to a gene: 6. Looked up from germline, CDR1 is MNHEY and CDR2 is SVGAGI.

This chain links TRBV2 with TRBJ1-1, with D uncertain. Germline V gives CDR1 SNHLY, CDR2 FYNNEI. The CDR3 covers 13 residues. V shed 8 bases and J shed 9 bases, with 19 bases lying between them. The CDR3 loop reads CASPPVEGPKAFF. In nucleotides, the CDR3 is TGTGCCAGCCCTCCGGTGGAGGGCCCCAAAGCTTTCTTT.

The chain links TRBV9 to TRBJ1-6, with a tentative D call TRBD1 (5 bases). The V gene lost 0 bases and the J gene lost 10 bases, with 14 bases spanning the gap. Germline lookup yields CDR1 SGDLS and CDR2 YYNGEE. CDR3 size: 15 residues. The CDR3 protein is CASSVAGGQGSPLHF. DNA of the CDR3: TGTGCCAGCAGCGTAGCTGGGGGTCAAGGATCACCCCTCCACTTT.

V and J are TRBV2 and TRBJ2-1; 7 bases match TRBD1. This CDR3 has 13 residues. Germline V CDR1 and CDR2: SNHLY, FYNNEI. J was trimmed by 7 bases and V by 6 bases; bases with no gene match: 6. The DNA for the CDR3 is TGTGCCAGCAGACAGTCACAGGGGAATGAGCAGTTCTTC. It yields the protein CASRQSQGNEQFF.

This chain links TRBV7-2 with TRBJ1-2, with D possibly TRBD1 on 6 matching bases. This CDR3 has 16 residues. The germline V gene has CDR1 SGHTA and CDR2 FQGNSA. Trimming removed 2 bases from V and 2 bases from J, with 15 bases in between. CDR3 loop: CASSLRAGDKNYGYTF. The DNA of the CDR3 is TGTGCCAGCAGCTTACGGGCAGGGGATAAGAACTATGGCTACACCTTC.

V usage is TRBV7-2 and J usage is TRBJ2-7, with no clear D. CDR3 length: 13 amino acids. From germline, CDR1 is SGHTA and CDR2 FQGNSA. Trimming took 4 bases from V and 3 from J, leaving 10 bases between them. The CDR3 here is CASSSQGRYEQYF. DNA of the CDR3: TGTGCCAGCAGCTCCCAAGGACGCTACGAGCAGTACTTC. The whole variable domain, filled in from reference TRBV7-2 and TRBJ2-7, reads GAGVSQSPSNKVTEKGKDVELRCDPISGHTALYWYRQSLGQGLEFLIYFQGNSAPDKSGLPSDRFSAERTGGSVSTLTIQRTQQEDSAVYLCASSSQGRYEQYFGPGTRLTVT.

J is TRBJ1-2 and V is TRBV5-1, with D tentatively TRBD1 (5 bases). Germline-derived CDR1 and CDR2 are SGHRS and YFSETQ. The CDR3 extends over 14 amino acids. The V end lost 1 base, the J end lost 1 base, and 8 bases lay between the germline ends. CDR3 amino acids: CASSLRDVNYGYTF. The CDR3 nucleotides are TGCGCCAGCAGCTTGAGGGACGTTAACTATGGCTACACCTTC.

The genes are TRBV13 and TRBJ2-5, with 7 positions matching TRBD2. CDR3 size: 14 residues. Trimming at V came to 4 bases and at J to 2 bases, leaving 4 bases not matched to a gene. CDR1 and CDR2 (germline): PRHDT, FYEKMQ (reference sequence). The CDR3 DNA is TGTGCCAGCAGCTCGGCGGGGGATCAAGAGACCCAGTACTTC. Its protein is CASSSAGDQETQYF. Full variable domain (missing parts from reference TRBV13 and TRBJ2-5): AAGVIQSPRHLIKEKRETATLKCYPIPRHDTVYWYQQGPGQDPQFLISFYEKMQSDKGSIPDRFSAQQFSDYHSELNMSSLELGDSALYFCASSSAGDQETQYFGPGTRLLVL.

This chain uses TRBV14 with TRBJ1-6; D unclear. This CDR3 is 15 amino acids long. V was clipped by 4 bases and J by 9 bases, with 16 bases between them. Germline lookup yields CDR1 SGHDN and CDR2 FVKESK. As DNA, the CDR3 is TGTGCCAGCAGCCCACTGGGAGGCGTCGGTTCACCCCTCCACTTT. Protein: CASSPLGGVGSPLHF.

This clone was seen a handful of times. Written as DNA, the CDR3 is TGTGCCAGCAGTTACCTTAGGGACACTGAAGCTTTCTTT. Translated, it gives CASSYLRDTEAFF. The V and J genes are TRBV6-5 and TRBJ1-1; unclear D gene. The CDR3 is 13 amino acids. CDR1 is MNHEY and CDR2 is SVGAGI in the germline V gene. Trimming shortened V by 2 bases and J by 3 bases, and 7 bases separated the two germline ends.

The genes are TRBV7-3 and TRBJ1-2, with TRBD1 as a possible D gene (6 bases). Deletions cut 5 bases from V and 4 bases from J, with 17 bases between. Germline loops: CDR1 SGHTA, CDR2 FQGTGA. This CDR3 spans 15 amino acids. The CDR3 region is CASSVSPGGSYGYTF. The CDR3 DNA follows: TGTGCCAGCAGCGTGTCGCCGGGGGGCAGCTATGGCTACACCTTC. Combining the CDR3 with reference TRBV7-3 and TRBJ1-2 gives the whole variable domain GAGVSQTPSNKVTEKGKYVELRCDPISGHTALYWYRQSLGQGPEFLIYFQGTGAADDSGLPNDRFFAVRPEGSVSTLKIQRTERGDSAVYLCASSVSPGGSYGYTFGSGTRLTVV.

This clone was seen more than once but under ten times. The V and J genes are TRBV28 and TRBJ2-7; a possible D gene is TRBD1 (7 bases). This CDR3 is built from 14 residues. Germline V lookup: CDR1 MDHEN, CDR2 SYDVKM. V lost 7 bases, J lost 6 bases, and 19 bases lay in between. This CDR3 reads CASTPLGGGVEQYF. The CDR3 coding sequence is TGTGCCAGCACCCCTTTAGGAGGGGGCGTCGAGCAGTACTTC.

CDR3 in amino acids: CASSPLGMNTEAFF. The DNA for the CDR3 is TGTGCCAGCAGCCCCTTGGGGATGAACACTGAAGCTTTCTTT. The rearrangement uses TRBV9 and TRBJ1-1; no firm D call. This CDR3 region has 14 residues. Germline V lookup: CDR1 SGDLS, CDR2 YYNGEE. V was trimmed by 4 bases and J by 0 bases, leaving 10 bases between them.

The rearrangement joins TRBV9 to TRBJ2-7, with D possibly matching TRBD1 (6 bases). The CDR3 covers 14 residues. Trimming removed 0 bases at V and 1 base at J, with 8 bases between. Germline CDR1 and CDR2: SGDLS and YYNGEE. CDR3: CASSVGTDSYEQYF. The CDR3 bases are TGTGCCAGCAGCGTAGGGACAGATTCCTACGAGCAGTACTTC.